These T cell receptor beta chains were read from a single sample in a study of Graves' ophthalmopathy and Graves' hyperthyroidism. TCRdb passed the multiplex PCR reads through MiXCR, listing each CDR3 protein once. This sample has about 550,000 distinct CDR3 sequences, with under 40% found just once. Input material: peripheral blood or thyroid tissue (not recorded which). The receptor source for this set is an adult man with Graves' hyperthyroidism. The CDR3 runs from the conserved cysteine through the conserved F or W. A D gene is named only where the DNA matches it firmly. Some rows mark clone size as missing; the rest say once, few, many or name a class of expanded clone.

TRBJ2-5 TRBV29-1 TRBD1 - CSPPRGTGSQETQYF TGCAGCCCCCCCCGAGGGACAGGGTCACAAGAGACCCAGTACTTC
TRBJ1-2 TRBV29-1 - few CSVGGGNYGYTF TGCAGCGTAGGGGGAGGGAACTATGGCTACACCTTC
TRBJ2-7 TRBV7-9 TRBD2 many CASRVPGLASYEQYF TGTGCCAGCAGGGTTCCGGGACTAGCCTCCTACGAGCAGTACTTC
TRBJ1-3 TRBV11-2 - few CASSFLGGAGNTIYF TGTGCCAGCAGCTTTCTCGGGGGTGCAGGAAACACCATATATTTT
TRBJ1-1 TRBV7-9 TRBD1 few CASSLYGLGQGVGGTEAFF TGTGCCAGCAGCTTATACGGTTTGGGGCAGGGGGTAGGAGGAACTGAAGCTTTCTTT
TRBJ1-2 TRBV7-2 TRBD1 many CASSDGQGDYGYTF TGTGCCAGCAGCGACGGACAGGGTGACTATGGCTACACCTTC
TRBJ1-2 TRBV19 TRBD1 - CAWSVGTGANYGYTF TGTGCCTGGAGTGTAGGCACAGGGGCGAACTATGGCTACACCTTC
TRBJ1-6 TRBV2 TRBD1 - CASLSGQALFSPLHF TGTGCCAGCCTTTCTGGACAGGCCCTTTTTTCACCCCTCCACTTT
TRBJ1-5 TRBV7-8 - - CASSSPGSGQPQHF TGTGCCAGCAGCTCCCCAGGGTCGGGACAGCCCCAGCATTTT
TRBJ2-2 TRBV7-8 TRBD1 - CASSLRQGAIMNTGELFF TGTGCCAGCAGCTTAAGACAGGGGGCGATTATGAACACCGGGGAGCTGTTTTTT
TRBJ2-7 TRBV7-9 - many CASSLQMNSLKAQYF TGTGCCAGCAGCTTACAGATGAACAGTCTTAAGGCGCAGTACTTC
TRBJ2-7 TRBV20-1 - many CSARASGSYEQYF TGCAGTGCTAGAGCGAGTGGATCCTACGAGCAGTACTTC
TRBJ1-1 TRBV19 - - CASRSKMNTEAFF TGTGCCAGTAGGTCGAAAATGAACACTGAAGCTTTCTTT
TRBJ1-2 TRBV6-1 - many CASSGNRVDYYGYTF TGTGCCAGCAGTGGGAACAGGGTTGATTACTATGGCTACACCTTC
TRBJ1-6 TRBV29-1 TRBD1 many CSVSPGQGANSPLHF TGCAGCGTCTCACCAGGACAGGGGGCTAATTCACCCCTCCACTTT
TRBJ2-5 TRBV12-3/TRBV12-4 - many CASSPGTLTQETQYF TGTGCCAGCAGTCCTGGGACTCTTACCCAAGAGACCCAGTACTTC
TRBJ2-7 TRBV19 - many CASSISEYEQYF TGTGCCAGTAGTATATCAGAATACGAGCAGTACTTC
TRBJ1-2 TRBV5-1 - many CASSFMQGYGYTF TGCGCCAGCAGCTTCATGCAGGGCTATGGCTACACCTTC
TRBJ1-4 TRBV7-2 - - CASSTSGSHEKLFF TGTGCCAGCAGCACAAGCGGGTCGCATGAAAAACTGTTTTTT
TRBJ2-7 TRBV5-8 - - CASSFGGKGDYEQYF TGTGCCAGCAGCTTCGGGGGGAAGGGGGACTACGAGCAGTACTTC
TRBJ1-2 TRBV7-9 TRBD1 many CASSSVQGAIGYTF TGTGCCAGCAGCTCCGTACAGGGGGCCATTGGCTACACCTTC
TRBJ2-2 TRBV7-3 - - CASTGNRDTARELFF TGTGCCAGCACCGGGAACCGGGACACCGCCCGGGAGCTGTTTTTT
TRBJ1-5 TRBV24-1 - - CARTGLEETQHF TGTGCCAGGACGGGACTAGAAGAGACCCAGCATTTT
TRBJ2-7 TRBV15 TRBD1 - CATSSLGQGGYEQYF TGTGCCACCAGCAGCTTGGGACAGGGGGGATACGAGCAGTACTTC
TRBJ2-7 TRBV25-1 - - CASAYEQYF TGTGCCAGTGCCTACGAGCAGTACTTC
TRBJ1-2 TRBV25-1 TRBD1 many CASSESGQNYGYTF TGTGCCAGCAGTGAATCGGGACAGAACTATGGCTACACCTTC
TRBJ1-1 TRBV7-9 - many CASSLAQDGPEAFF TGTGCCAGCAGCTTGGCACAGGATGGGCCTGAAGCTTTCTTT
TRBJ2-2 TRBV7-8 TRBD2 few CASSKLAASSGELFF TGTGCCAGCAGTAAGCTAGCGGCATCTTCCGGGGAGCTGTTTTTT
TRBJ1-1 TRBV12-3/TRBV12-4 TRBD1 few CASSSQGARTEAFF TGTGCCAGCAGTTCCCAGGGGGCGAGAACTGAAGCTTTCTTT
TRBJ1-3 TRBV6-5 TRBD1 few CASSYSSPGGGNTIYF TGTGCCAGCAGTTACTCTTCTCCAGGGGGAGGAAACACCATATATTTT
TRBJ2-2 TRBV6-5 - - CASSYSWDTSTGELFF TGTGCCAGCAGTTACTCGTGGGACACATCCACCGGGGAGCTGTTTTTT
TRBJ1-2 TRBV12-3/TRBV12-4 TRBD1 - CASSLWTGGDFGYTF TGTGCCAGCAGTTTATGGACAGGGGGCGATTTTGGCTACACCTTC
TRBJ2-2 TRBV19 - once CASSIGIRVTGELFF TGTGCCAGTAGTATTGGGATTCGAGTAACCGGGGAGCTGTTTTTT
TRBJ1-2 TRBV16 - many CASSQSGTSNYGYTF TGTGCCAGCAGCCAATCGGGGACATCTAACTATGGCTACACCTTC
TRBJ2-7 TRBV9 - once CASSVEGGENYEQYF TGTGCCAGCAGCGTAGAGGGGGGCGAAAACTACGAGCAGTACTTC
TRBJ2-7 TRBV7-9 TRBD2 many CASSLDAGGAYEQYF TGTGCCAGCAGCTTAGATGCGGGAGGAGCCTACGAGCAGTACTTC
TRBJ1-5 TRBV19 TRBD1 many CASSLLDRGIQPQHF TGTGCCAGTAGTCTCCTGGACAGGGGGATTCAGCCCCAGCATTTT
TRBJ2-2 TRBV7-2 - once CASSLSSGLGELFF TGTGCCAGCAGCTTATCGTCCGGGCTAGGGGAGCTGTTTTTT
TRBJ1-1 TRBV7-2 - - CASSLRRVHTEAFF TGTGCCAGCAGCTTACGCCGGGTACACACTGAAGCTTTCTTT
TRBJ2-7 TRBV5-1 - many CASSLGPTTYEQYF TGCGCCAGCAGCTTGGGGCCGACTACCTACGAGCAGTACTTC
TRBJ2-1 TRBV2 - once CASSRRTDGISEQFF TGTGCCAGCAGTCGACGGACGGACGGGATTAGTGAGCAGTTCTTC